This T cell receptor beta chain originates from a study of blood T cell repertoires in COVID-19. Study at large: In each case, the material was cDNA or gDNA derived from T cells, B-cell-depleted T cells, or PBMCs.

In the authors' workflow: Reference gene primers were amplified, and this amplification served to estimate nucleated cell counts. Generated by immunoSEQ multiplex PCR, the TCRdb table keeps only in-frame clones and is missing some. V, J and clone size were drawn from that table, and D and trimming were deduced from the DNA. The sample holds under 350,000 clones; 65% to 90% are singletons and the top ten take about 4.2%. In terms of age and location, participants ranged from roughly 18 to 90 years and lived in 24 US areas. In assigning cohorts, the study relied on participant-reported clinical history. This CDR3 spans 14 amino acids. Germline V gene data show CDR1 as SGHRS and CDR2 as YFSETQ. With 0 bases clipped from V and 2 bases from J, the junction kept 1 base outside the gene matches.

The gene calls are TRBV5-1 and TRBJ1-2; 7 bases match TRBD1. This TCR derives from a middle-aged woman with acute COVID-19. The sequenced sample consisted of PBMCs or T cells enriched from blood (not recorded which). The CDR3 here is CASSLGTGNYGYTF. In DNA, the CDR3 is TGCGCCAGCAGCTTGGGGACAGGAAACTATGGCTACACCTTC.